This entry is about one TCR beta chain. The data belong to a study of blood T cell repertoires in COVID-19. Turning to the study itself: PBMCs, B-cell-depleted T cells, or T cells provided the cDNA or gDNA that made up the material.

Sequencing was performed with immunoSEQ multiplex PCR; in TCRdb, only in-frame clones are kept and a portion is missing. Here the sample spans around 160,000 clones, roughly 79% being singletons. This CDR3 is 14 amino acids long. Between the trimmed V and J ends, which lost 3 bases and 2 bases, there was a span of 11 bases. From germline, CDR1 is LNHDA and CDR2 SQIVND (reference sequence). The receptor comes from a human donor with acute or convalescent COVID-19. The donor label of this sample is uncertain. The sample consisted of peripheral blood. V and J are TRBV19 and TRBJ2-7, with a tentative D call TRBD1 (5 bases). CDR3 protein: CASSINRFPYEQYF. DNA of the CDR3: TGTGCCAGTAGTATTAACAGGTTTCCCTACGAGCAGTACTTC.